A single sample is the source of the 19 T cell receptor beta chains below, sequenced in a study of T cells after yellow fever vaccination. TCRdb called the 5' RACE reads again in MiXCR, with one record for every CDR3 protein. The sample contains 200,000 to 250,000 distinct CDR3 sequences, 3% to 4% of which appear only once. The sample was CD4+ T cells sorted from PBMCs, taken 10 days after the yellow fever booster vaccination. These TCRs come from a man aged 18-30 years who received the YFV17D yellow fever vaccine.

This clonotype was detected many times. V gene TRBV15 combines with J gene TRBJ2-3; D gene unclear. This CDR3 is 16 amino acids long. The germline CDR1 and CDR2 sequences are LNHNV and YYDKDF (reference sequence). V lost 4 bases to trimming and J lost 4 bases, with 18 bases between them. The CDR3 here is CATSIPRGLGPDTQYF. The CDR3 DNA sequence: TGTGCCACCAGCATCCCTAGAGGCTTGGGCCCAGATACGCAGTATTTT.

In its sample, this clonotype was seen many times. The DNA of the CDR3 is TGTGCCATCAGTATAGCGGGGGGCCAGGGGCGAAGAAATGAGCAGTTCTTC. This sequence encodes CAISIAGGQGRRNEQFF. The chain joins TRBV10-3 to TRBJ2-1, with 10 bases that match TRBD2. Losses at the gene ends were 5 bases for V and 7 bases for J; bases not matched to a gene: 14. The CDR3 length is 17 residues. The germline V gene has CDR1 ENHRY and CDR2 SYGVKD.

As for this clonotype: This may arise from a read error, as a much more abundant clone is one base away. The V gene is TRBV5-1, the J gene TRBJ2-2; the D gene is possibly TRBD2 (5 bases). This CDR3 is 14 amino acids long. Germline lookup yields CDR1 SGHRS and CDR2 YFSETQ. The CDR3 sequence is CASSLRTNTGELYF. The CDR3 bases are TGCGCCAGCAGCTTGCGAACGAACACCGGGGAGCTGTATTTT.

This clonotype has at least ten counts. The chain uses TRBV20-1 and TRBJ2-1, with 7 positions matching TRBD2. The CDR3 runs to 13 residues. Germline V gene sequence: CDR1 DFQATT, CDR2 SNEGSKA (reference sequence). V dropped 6 bases and J dropped 8; count of bases not matched to a gene: 10. CDR3 region: CSAVRGGLDEQFF. The CDR3 DNA reads TGCAGTGCCGTACGCGGGGGTCTCGATGAGCAGTTCTTC.

This clonotype showed up many times. V and J are TRBV4-1 and TRBJ2-5; possibly TRBD1 or TRBD2 for D (5 bases each). Trimming left V 4 bases short and J 2 bases short, with 14 bases between. Germline CDR1 and CDR2: MGHRA and YSYEKL. The CDR3 extends over 15 amino acids. The CDR3 region has the DNA TGCGCCAGCAGCCTGCGGCAGGGACGGCAAGAGACCCAGTACTTC. It encodes CASSLRQGRQETQYF.

This clonotype was counted at least ten times. The rearrangement links TRBV7-2 to TRBJ1-1, with D unclear. Trimming pared 2 bases from V and 8 bases from J, leaving 9 bases between. The germline gives CDR1 SGHTA, CDR2 FQGNSA. This CDR3 spans 12 amino acids. CDR3 sequence reads: CASSLSGTEAFF. The CDR3 DNA follows: TGTGCCAGCAGCTTAAGCGGAACCGAAGCTTTCTTT.

This clonotype was recorded at least ten times. The chain joins TRBV5-1 to TRBJ2-1, with 8 bases lining up with TRBD1. The CDR3 loop spans 13 amino acids. Germline lookup yields CDR1 SGHRS and CDR2 YFSETQ. J was trimmed by 7 bases and V by 0 bases; bases with no gene match: 0. CDR3 nucleotide sequence: TGCGCCAGCAGCTTGGGGACAGGGAATGAGCAGTTCTTC. Translation gives CASSLGTGNEQFF.

Many counts were recorded for this clonotype. The genes are TRBV5-1 and TRBJ1-2; 9 bases fit TRBD1. The CDR3 contains 14 residues. Germline CDR1 is SGHRS and CDR2 is YFSETQ. J lost 7 bases, V lost 4 bases, and 8 bases had no gene match. The CDR3 DNA reads TGCGCCAGCAGCCCGGGACAGGGTGTCTCTGGCTACACCTTC. Translating gives CASSPGQGVSGYTF.

The CDR3 loop is CASSPIQRGGVHEQYF. CDR3 bases: TGTGCCAGCAGTCCGATCCAGCGGGGGGGCGTCCACGAGCAGTACTTC. This chain uses TRBV7-2 with TRBJ2-7, with 10 bases matching TRBD2. After removal of 6 bases from V and 5 bases from J, the junction contained 13 bases not matched to a gene. The CDR3 is 16 residues long. The germline gives CDR1 SGHTA, CDR2 FQGNSA.

This clonotype has a count of ten or more. The chain has TRBV7-9 and TRBJ2-2; D not certain. Trimming removed 4 bases from V and 5 bases from J, with 8 bases in between. Germline V gene data show CDR1 as SEHNR and CDR2 as FQNEAQ (reference sequence). The length of the CDR3 is 13 residues. In nucleotides, the CDR3 is TGTGCCAGCAGCTCACAGAGAACCGGGGAGCTGTTTTTT. This translates into CASSSQRTGELFF.

J is TRBJ2-6 and V is TRBV6-5; unclear D gene. The V end was cut by 5 bases, the J end by 1 base, with 9 bases between. The CDR3 covers 15 residues. In germline, CDR1 is MNHEY, CDR2 SVGAGI. CDR3 bases: TGTGCCAGCAGTAACATGAGGTCTGGGGCCAACGTCCTGACTTTC. As protein: CASSNMRSGANVLTF.

This clonotype was seen at least ten times. V is TRBV7-3 and J is TRBJ2-2, with D possibly matching TRBD1 (6 bases). Trimming left V 4 bases short and J 3 bases short, with 9 bases between. Germline CDR1 is SGHTA and CDR2 is FQGTGA. This CDR3 region has 14 residues. The CDR3 region is CASSSGQYTGELFF. CDR3 in DNA: TGTGCCAGCAGCTCGGGACAATACACCGGGGAGCTGTTTTTT.

The chain carries TRBV7-2 and TRBJ1-5; the D is unclear. Germline lookup yields CDR1 SGHTA and CDR2 FQGNSA. The CDR3 spans 12 residues. The V gene lost 1 base and the J gene lost 9 bases, with 7 bases spanning the gap. CDR3 protein: CASSLDESPQHF. The CDR3 DNA is TGTGCCAGCAGCTTAGATGAGTCGCCCCAGCATTTT.

The chain uses TRBV2 and TRBJ1-4, with no clear D. CDR3 length equals 14 residues. Trimming shortened V by 6 bases and J by 5 bases, and 13 bases separated the two germline ends. Germline loops: CDR1 SNHLY, CDR2 FYNNEI. This CDR3 reads CASRGRPGNEKLFF. The CDR3 DNA follows: TGTGCCAGCAGAGGTCGCCCGGGAAATGAAAAACTGTTTTTT.

This chain connects TRBV12-3 or TRBV12-4 to TRBJ1-5, with D unresolved. The CDR3 has 14 amino acids. Trimming removed 6 bases from V and 9 bases from J, with 18 bases in between. CDR3 coding DNA: TGTGCCAGCAGCCACCGCAATGACGGACGGCCCCAGCATTTT. Protein product: CASSHRNDGRPQHF.

This clonotype was seen many times. The rearrangement links TRBV25-1 to TRBJ2-1, with 11 bases aligning to TRBD1. Germline V CDR1 and CDR2: MGHDK, SYGVNS. The trim removed 7 bases at V and 7 bases at J, leaving 15 bases unmatched. The CDR3 totals 17 residues. The CDR3, as DNA: TGTGCCAGCACCCATGGAGGGACGGGACAGGGGGTAAATGAGCAGTTCTTC. Protein sequence: CASTHGGTGQGVNEQFF.

This clonotype occurred many times. This chain links TRBV5-1 with TRBJ1-4; D not resolved. The germline V gene has CDR1 SGHRS and CDR2 YFSETQ. V lost 5 bases, J lost 7 bases, and 15 bases lay in between. The CDR3 extends over 14 amino acids. Here the CDR3 reads CASSLGGSGEKLFF. CDR3 bases: TGCGCCAGCAGTCTGGGCGGATCGGGTGAAAAACTGTTTTTT.

The chain carries TRBV21-1 and TRBJ2-6; TRBD1, the D gene given by the table, was not confirmed from the DNA. TRBV21-1 is a pseudogene. The CDR3 length is 20 residues. Here the CDR3 DNA reads TGTGCCAGCAGCAAAGGGGCAACGTATACCGGGCGCTCTGGGGCCAACGTCCTGACTTTC. Translation: CASSKGATYTGRSGANVLTF.

Ten or more counts support this clonotype. The chain employs TRBV11-2 and TRBJ2-3; 9 bases are a match to TRBD1. V shed 4 bases, J shed 6 bases, and the junction held 5 bases outside the gene matches. CDR1 is SGHAT and CDR2 is FQNNGV in the germline V gene. This CDR3 has 14 residues. CDR3 sequence (DNA): TGTGCCAGCAGCTCCGACAGGGGGGGGGATACGCAGTATTTT. This codes for CASSSDRGGDTQYF.